A single sample is the source of the 13 T cell receptor beta chains below, sequenced in a study of T cell responses to AZD1222 COVID-19 vaccine. This table comes from immunoSEQ multiplex PCR, and its TCRdb copy is limited to in-frame clones, with some not included. The sample records about 130,000 clones, roughly 93% being singletons. The material sequenced was peripheral blood, taken 28 days after the second AZD1222 dose. The receptors shown here come from an adult who received the AZD1222 COVID-19 vaccine.

This chain joins TRBV7-3 and TRBJ1-5; tentative D call: TRBD1 (5 bases). In germline, CDR1 is SGHTA, CDR2 FQGTGA. The CDR3 runs to 16 residues. V lost 5 bases and J lost 3, with 17 bases in between. CDR3 amino acids: CASSLMQGRTNQPQHF. The CDR3 DNA follows: TGTGCCAGCAGCCTTATGCAGGGCCGGACCAATCAGCCCCAGCATTTT.

This clone was detected once. The chain carries TRBV18 and TRBJ1-2; D uncertain. CDR1 and CDR2 (germline): KGHSH, LQKENI. V lost 3 bases to trimming and J lost 1 base, with 6 bases between them. This CDR3 spans 13 amino acids. The CDR3 nucleotides read TGTGCCAGCTCACCGTTAGATAACTATGGCTACACCTTC. Its translation: CASSPLDNYGYTF.

This clone appeared a single time. The chain combines TRBV2 with TRBJ2-5; tentatively, D is TRBD1 (6 bases). CDR3 length: 14 amino acids. Trimming removed 10 bases at V and 5 bases at J, with 20 bases between. Germline CDR1 reads SNHLY; CDR2 reads FYNNEI. The CDR3 is CATKAGPGAETQYF. The CDR3 nucleotides read TGTGCCACCAAAGCAGGGCCAGGGGCGGAGACCCAGTACTTC.

The V gene is TRBV19, the J gene TRBJ1-2; a possible D gene is TRBD1 (6 bases). Trimming took off 5 bases at V and 7 bases at J, with 11 bases between the two ends. The germline V gene encodes CDR1 LNHDA and CDR2 SQIVND (reference sequence). The CDR3 is 12 residues long. CDR3 loop: CASSFGGLGYTF. The CDR3 DNA reads as TGTGCCAGTAGTTTCGGGGGGCTTGGCTACACCTTC.

Note on this clone: Different DNA sequences within this sample yield the same CDR3. V and J are TRBV5-6 and TRBJ1-2; 7 bases line up with TRBD1. In germline, CDR1 is SGHDT, CDR2 YYEEEE. CDR3 length: 13 amino acids. Trimming took 4 bases from V and 5 from J; bases not matched to a gene: 5. The CDR3 loop is CASSPGTEYGYTF. The CDR3 DNA reads TGTGCCAGCAGCCCCGGGACAGAATATGGCTACACCTTC.

This clone was picked up one time. The V call is TRBV11-3, the J call TRBJ2-4, with a possible D match to TRBD1 (5 bases). The CDR3 has 18 amino acids. Trimming took off 0 bases at V and 0 bases at J, with 15 bases between the two ends. The germline CDR1 and CDR2 sequences are SGHNT and YENEEA. The CDR3 nucleotides read TGTGCCAGCAGCTTAGATCAGGGTGGCAGCATAGCCAAAAACATTCAGTACTTC. It specifies CASSLDQGGSIAKNIQYF.

The chain couples TRBV19 to TRBJ2-6; 9 bases map to TRBD1. Germline V gives CDR1 LNHDA, CDR2 SQIVND (reference sequence). V lost 1 base, J lost 2 bases, and 6 bases stayed unmatched. This CDR3 is 18 amino acids long. The CDR3 DNA follows: TGTGCCAGTAGTATAGCAAACAGGGGGCGGGCTGGGGCCAACGTCCTGACTTTC. It is translated as CASSIANRGRAGANVLTF.

The chain has TRBV28 and TRBJ1-5; TRBD1 is a possible D gene (5 bases). Germline assignment: CDR1 MDHEN and CDR2 SYDVKM. The CDR3 runs to 15 residues. The ends were cut back, 5 bases at V and 5 bases at J, with 16 bases in the middle. CDR3 nucleotide sequence: TGTGCCAGCAGTCACGATCCAGGGATCTATCAGCCCCAGCATTTT. Residues: CASSHDPGIYQPQHF. The complete variable domain, with remaining parts taken from reference TRBV28 and TRBJ1-5, reads DVKVTQSSRYLVKRTGEKVFLECVQDMDHENMFWYRQDPGLGLRLIYFSYDVKMKEKGDIPEGYSVSREKKERFSLILESASTNQTSMYLCASSHDPGIYQPQHFGDGTRLSIL.

This chain uses TRBV6-5 with TRBJ1-3; a weak D match, TRBD1 (5 bases). Germline lookup yields CDR1 MNHEY and CDR2 SVGAGI. CDR3 length equals 15 residues. V gave up 2 bases and J gave up 0 bases, with 8 bases separating them. The CDR3 DNA reads as TGTGCCAGCAGTTACACAGGATTCTCTGGAAACACCATATATTTT. It is translated as CASSYTGFSGNTIYF.

The chain links TRBV24-1 to TRBJ2-5; the match to TRBD2 covers 7 bases. J lost 0 bases, V lost 9 bases, and 9 bases had no gene match. Per the germline V gene, CDR1 is KGHDR and CDR2 is SFDVKD. This CDR3 is built from 15 residues. DNA for the CDR3: TGTGCCACCCGCTTCGGGAGGTTGTACCAAGAGACCCAGTACTTC. This sequence encodes CATRFGRLYQETQYF.

The J gene is TRBJ1-1, the V gene TRBV6-5; no reliable D call. Per germline, CDR1 MNHEY and CDR2 SVGAGI. V was trimmed by 2 bases and J by 1 base, leaving 14 bases between them. There are 16 residues in the CDR3. In nucleotides, the CDR3 is TGTGCCAGCAGTTACAGTCGGGCAATGGGGAACACTGAAGCTTTCTTT. This encodes CASSYSRAMGNTEAFF.

The chain links TRBV14 to TRBJ1-6; no firm D call. Trimming removed 4 bases at V and 6 bases at J, with 7 bases between. The CDR3 length is 13 residues. Germline CDR1 is SGHDN and CDR2 is FVKESK. The CDR3 region has the DNA TGTGCCAGCAGCCCGAGGACTAATTCACCCCTCCACTTT. Translated: CASSPRTNSPLHF.

This clone showed up just once. The chain uses TRBV11-3 and TRBJ1-4; D remains unclear. Deletions cut 5 bases from V and 8 bases from J, with 18 bases between. The CDR3 length is 15 residues. Looked up from germline, CDR1 is SGHNT and CDR2 is YENEEA. CDR3 nucleotides: TGTGCCAGCAGCCCCGATGGGGTGAAGGGAGAAAAACTGTTTTTT. This translates into CASSPDGVKGEKLFF.